One sample yielded the 20 T cell receptor beta chains listed below, sequenced in a study of blood T cells in healthy people across ages. Together with a sample-barcoded 5' primer, a J-beta primer mix was included in a second PCR lasting about 7 to 11 cycles. MiXCR, run by TCRdb on the 5' RACE reads, gives a single entry per CDR3 protein. The sample has about 1,500,000 distinct CDR3 sequences, 42% seen once; the top ten hold 7% to 9.5%. Specimen: blood. Receptor source: a woman between 18 and 29 years old in good health.

This clonotype was counted a few times. The chain is built from TRBV12-3 or TRBV12-4 and TRBJ1-1; no definite D call. The CDR3 totals 16 residues. Trimming removed 4 bases at V and 2 bases at J, with 17 bases between. The CDR3 DNA reads TGTGCCAGCAGTTCCCTCTCGAGGCCCAAAAACACTGAAGCTTTCTTT. Its protein is CASSSLSRPKNTEAFF.

This clonotype was recorded once. The genes are TRBV27 and TRBJ1-2, with D possibly matching TRBD1 (5 bases). V lost 3 bases and J lost 6, with 14 bases in between. Per the germline V gene, CDR1 is MNHEY and CDR2 is SMNVEV (reference sequence). This CDR3 has 14 amino acids. In DNA, the CDR3 is TGTGCCAGCAGTTTGGGGGGTTCCCTTCATGGCTACACCTTC. Translating it yields CASSLGGSLHGYTF.

Points on this clonotype: A much more abundant neighbour one base away suggests this may be a read error. As DNA, the CDR3 is TGCAGCGTCCGGGGTAGTCCCTACGAGCAGTACTTC. It specifies CSVRGSPYEQYF. The chain is built from TRBV29-1 and TRBJ2-7; a possible D gene is TRBD2 (5 bases). This CDR3 region has 12 residues. The germline V gene has CDR1 SQVTM and CDR2 ANQGSEA. Trimming stripped 6 bases from V and 2 bases from J, with 11 bases between.

The chain carries TRBV20-1 and TRBJ2-3; weak D call: TRBD1 (5 bases). The CDR3 totals 14 residues. CDR1 and CDR2 (germline): DFQATT, SNEGSKA (reference sequence). The V and J ends lost 2 bases and 0 bases respectively, with 9 bases between them. The CDR3 is CSARKQASTDTQYF. The DNA of the CDR3 is TGCAGTGCTAGAAAACAGGCCAGCACAGATACGCAGTATTTT.

J is TRBJ2-3 and V is TRBV6-6; 7 nucleotides line up with TRBD2. The trim removed 4 bases at V and 6 bases at J, leaving 10 bases unmatched. Germline assignment: CDR1 MNHNY and CDR2 SVGAGI (reference sequence). This CDR3 is 15 amino acids long. The CDR3 protein is CASSSGLTFWDTQYF. As DNA, the CDR3 is TGTGCCAGCAGTTCGGGACTAACGTTTTGGGATACGCAGTATTTT.

J is TRBJ1-2 and V is TRBV15; D is perhaps TRBD1 (6 bases). The CDR3 covers 14 residues. Trimming pared 4 bases from V and 6 bases from J, leaving 15 bases between. From germline, CDR1 is LNHNV and CDR2 YYDKDF (reference sequence). DNA of the CDR3: TGTGCCACCAGCACCCCAGGGGTCTTGCATGGCTACACCTTC. This encodes CATSTPGVLHGYTF.

The V and J genes are TRBV6-5 and TRBJ2-5; D gene ambiguous. V shed 2 bases and J shed 5 bases, with 15 bases lying between them. In germline, CDR1 is MNHEY, CDR2 SVGAGI. This CDR3 contains 15 residues. In DNA form, the CDR3 reads TGTGCCAGCAGTTACAGTCAAGGATTAGCCGAGACCCAGTACTTC. Translation gives CASSYSQGLAETQYF.

This clonotype has a handful of counts. V gene TRBV12-3 or TRBV12-4 combines with J gene TRBJ2-1; D ambiguous. This CDR3 has 12 residues. Trimming took off 3 bases at V and 8 bases at J, with 8 bases between the two ends. As DNA, the CDR3 is TGTGCCAGCAGTTTCTCCAGGTATGAGCAGTTCTTC. As protein: CASSFSRYEQFF.

The chain couples TRBV29-1 to TRBJ2-7; D may correspond to TRBD1 or TRBD2 (6 bases each). The CDR3 contains 15 residues. Germline values: CDR1 SQVTM, CDR2 ANQGSEA. V lost 8 bases, J lost 0 bases, and 20 bases lay in between. CDR3 protein: CSTSGVGGPSYEQYF. The CDR3 DNA reads TGCAGCACATCAGGGGTGGGGGGCCCCTCCTACGAGCAGTACTTC.

The chain couples TRBV7-2 to TRBJ1-2; 12 bases align to TRBD1. The CDR3 has 16 amino acids. The V gene's germline CDR1 is SGHTA and CDR2 FQGNSA. The V segment lost 1 base and the J segment 8 bases; nucleotides outside the gene matches: 8. The CDR3 spells CASSLGGTGGAGGYTF. The CDR3 DNA sequence: TGTGCCAGCAGCTTAGGGGGGACAGGGGGCGCGGGAGGCTACACCTTC.

The rearrangement links TRBV20-1 to TRBJ2-4, with D possibly being TRBD2 (6 bases). The DNA end is more similar to TRBJ2-7, so the J call may be wrong. The CDR3 totals 15 residues. CDR1 is DFQATT and CDR2 is SNEGSKA in the germline V gene (reference sequence). This CDR3 is CSARDPSGLSYEQYF. In nucleotides, the CDR3 is TGCAGTGCTAGAGATCCTTCGGGACTCAGTTACGAGCAGTACTTC.

The rearrangement uses TRBV27 and TRBJ2-3, with D tentatively TRBD2 (5 bases). The germline V gene encodes CDR1 MNHEY and CDR2 SMNVEV (reference sequence). The CDR3 is 15 amino acids. Trimming pared 6 bases from V and 9 bases from J, leaving 22 bases between. The DNA of the CDR3 is TGTGCCAGCAGCTCGAGGTCAGCGGTTCCCCAGACGCAGTATTTT. Translating it yields CASSSRSAVPQTQYF.

The gene calls are TRBV20-1 and TRBJ2-4, with D hard to call. The CDR3 is 11 residues long. The germline V and J ends were trimmed by 7 bases and 7 bases, with 11 bases remaining between them. Looked up from germline, CDR1 is DFQATT and CDR2 is SNEGSKA (reference sequence). This CDR3 is CSGGSWNIQYF. CDR3 nucleotides: TGCAGTGGGGGATCTTGGAACATTCAGTACTTC.

The chain links TRBV4-1 to TRBJ1-1, with a possible D match to TRBD1 (5 bases). The CDR3 contains 14 residues. Germline CDR1 reads MGHRA; CDR2 reads YSYEKL. With 1 base removed from V and 4 bases from J, the gap between germline ends came to 10 bases. The CDR3 DNA is TGCGCCAGCAGCCAAGTTGGGGGTGGCACTGAAGCTTTCTTT. Translated: CASSQVGGGTEAFF.

V and J are TRBV5-5 and TRBJ1-4; a possible D gene is TRBD1 (5 bases). Germline CDR1 is SGHKS and CDR2 is YYEKEE (reference sequence). Between the trimmed V and J ends, which lost 0 bases and 7 bases, there was a span of 13 bases. CDR3 length: 15 residues. The CDR3 DNA follows: TGTGCCAGCAGCTTGGCATCCGTCGGGGGTGAAAAACTGTTTTTT. Its protein product is CASSLASVGGEKLFF.

The chain uses TRBV5-1 and TRBJ1-2, with D unresolved. This CDR3 spans 16 amino acids. The V gene's germline CDR1 is SGHRS and CDR2 YFSETQ. Trimming left V 1 base short and J 3 bases short, with 16 bases between. CDR3 loop: CASSLSQTLTDYGYTF. The CDR3 DNA sequence: TGCGCCAGCAGCTTGTCGCAGACCCTGACCGACTATGGCTACACCTTC.

There are a few counts of this clonotype. This chain joins TRBV12-3 or TRBV12-4 and TRBJ1-2; D is undetermined. The V and J ends lost 4 bases and 8 bases respectively, with 11 bases between them. The CDR3 is 12 residues long. CDR3 region: CASSWRESGYTF. In DNA, the CDR3 is TGTGCCAGCAGTTGGCGAGAGAGCGGCTACACCTTC.

This clonotype has just one count. A much larger clone differs from this one at a single base, so this may be a read error. The chain is built from TRBV7-9 and TRBJ2-2, with no clear D. Germline CDR1 reads SEHNR; CDR2 reads FQNEAQ (reference sequence). This CDR3 is 13 amino acids long. CDR3 loop: CASSLQRTWELFF. The CDR3, as DNA: TGTGCCAGCAGCTTACAGCGCACCTGGGAGCTGTTTTTT.

Comment on this clonotype: A junction boundary mismatches the germline segment, possibly from a read error. This chain uses TRBV9 with TRBJ2-5; 10 bases match TRBD1. The germline V gene has CDR1 SGDLS and CDR2 YYNGEE. The length of the CDR3 is 14 residues. CDR3 nucleotide sequence: TGTTCCAGCAGCCCAGCCGGGACAGGGGAAGATCGGTACTTC. Encoded protein: CSSSPAGTGEDRYF. Full variable domain (rest looked up from reference TRBV9 and TRBJ2-5): DSGVTQTPKHLITATGQRVTLRCSPRSGDLSVYWYQQSLDQGLQFLIQYYNGEERAKGNILERFSAQQFPDLHSELNLSSLELGDSALYFCSSSPAGTGEDRYFGPGTRLLVL.

This clonotype was detected only a few times. This chain joins TRBV7-2 and TRBJ2-1; D uncertain. The DNA end favors TRBJ2-7, so the J call may be wrong. Germline assignment: CDR1 SGHTA and CDR2 FQGNSA. The CDR3 totals 11 residues. The CDR3 sequence is CASQWYNEQYF. The CDR3 DNA sequence: TGTGCCAGCCAATGGTACAATGAGCAGTACTTC.